One T cell receptor beta chain is described in this entry. The antigen is unknown. The CDR3 spans 15 residues. Trimming removed 4 bases from V and 5 bases from J; junction bases left unmatched: 12. Germline V gives CDR1 GTSNPN, CDR2 SVGIG (reference sequence). These data come from a study of identical twins. Overall study findings and caveats: Some out-of-frame alpha sequences were shared by twins, and these showed excess low generation probability. Insertions were reduced in abundant cord blood beta clonotypes but not in memory repertoires.

A universal primer site came from template switching; cDNA carried unique molecular identifiers. From the 5' RACE reads, TCRdb called clonotypes with MiXCR, one entry per CDR3 protein. This table has 200,000 to 250,000 distinct CDR3 sequences, 12% appearing once. These sequences were also reported in another study, on yellow fever vaccine responses in identical twins. From that paper: Reportedly, twins' vaccine T cell responses looked partly convergent and partly personalized.

The rearrangement joins TRBV30 to TRBJ2-3, with TRBD2 identical over 7 bases. Material for sequencing was memory (CD45RO+) T cells sorted from blood. The TCR was taken from a woman under 30 in good health. The CDR3 DNA reads as TGTGCCTGGACGCTTGGACTAGGCGTGAGAGATACGCAGTATTTT. Its translation is CAWTLGLGVRDTQYF. The variable domain in full, completed from reference TRBV30 and TRBJ2-3, reads SQTIHQWPATLVQPVGSPLSLECTVEGTSNPNLYWYRQAAGRGLQLLFYSVGIGQISSEVPQNLSASRPQDRQFILSSKKLLLSDSGFYLCAWTLGLGVRDTQYFGPGTRLTVL.